This TCR beta chain emerged from a study of beta chain features in type 1 diabetes. Broader study findings: Patients' naive, central memory and regulatory TCRB repertoires appeared more alike than those of healthy donors. Reads derived from cDNA could over-represent cells showing high TCR expression.

Populations isolated by sorting all had purity greater than 95%. This clone came up a few times. The antigen is undetermined. Of the isolated RNA, all was reverse transcribed, and so the sequenced material was expressed TCRB transcripts. TCRdb keeps only in-frame clones here, not all; method: immunoSEQ multiplex PCR. The table has some 400,000 clones, about 15% seen once; the top ten hold under 0.02%. Germline CDR1 and CDR2: SGDLS and YYNGEE. This CDR3 contains 14 residues. V shed 4 bases, J shed 2 bases, and the junction held 6 bases outside the gene matches. This TCR derives from a woman between 18 and 30 years old in good health. This rearrangement joins TRBV9 to TRBJ2-7; 7 nucleotides align to TRBD1. The material sequenced was naive CD4+ T cells from blood. In nucleotides, the CDR3 is TGTGCCAGCAGCCCTCACAGGGGAGCCTACGAGCAGTACTTC. It is translated as CASSPHRGAYEQYF.